This TCR beta chain was recovered during a study of T cell changes during pregnancy in multiple sclerosis. From germline, CDR1 is SGHRS and CDR2 YFSETQ. V was pared by 4 bases and J by 5 bases, with 22 bases between. CDR3 length equals 17 residues. TCRdb's table, derived via immunoSEQ multiplex PCR, lists solely in-frame clones and lacks some. The sample contains under 40,000 clones, almost 95% of which appear only once. The V and J genes are TRBV5-1 and TRBJ1-5; D unresolved. This clonotype originated in a female donor in good health, enrolled as a control in a pregnancy study. The sequencing used CD4+ T cells from peripheral blood mononuclear cells, collected in the third trimester of pregnancy. Here the CDR3 reads CASSRKTAHQAHQPQHF. In nucleotides, the CDR3 is TGCGCCAGCAGCCGAAAGACGGCCCACCAGGCACATCAGCCCCAGCATTTT.